This is a list of T cell receptor beta chains from one sample in a study of memory CD4+ T cells and cytomegalovirus serostatus. Produced via immunoSEQ multiplex PCR; TCRdb's table is partial and in-frame only. The repertoire includes 45,000 or so clones, roughly three quarters of them detected once, and around 1.1% sits in the top ten. Specimen: memory CD4+ T cells from blood. The origin of the receptors is an adult in good health and CMV-seronegative. CDR3s include the opening cysteine and the closing phenylalanine or tryptophan. D genes are given only for firm matches. Size is omitted from some rows. Given values are once, few, many or a class for expanded clones.

size	V	D	J	CDR3	DNA
few	TRBV6-6	-	TRBJ1-4	CASSYEGENEKLFF	TGTGCCAGCAGTTATGAGGGGGAGAATGAAAAACTGTTTTTT
-	TRBV11-2	-	TRBJ1-1	CASSLSYTAITF	TGTGCCAGCAGCTTAAGTTACACTGCGATTACCTTT
once	TRBV27	-	TRBJ2-5	CASSYGGPETQYF	TGTGCCAGCAGTTATGGGGGCCCAGAGACCCAGTACTTC
-	TRBV29-1	-	TRBJ2-6	CSVSSGANVLTF	TGCAGCGTTAGCTCTGGGGCCAACGTCCTGACTTTC
-	TRBV27	TRBD1	TRBJ1-4	CASSLRRQGGEKLFF	TGTGCCAGCAGTTTAAGGCGACAGGGAGGTGAAAAACTGTTTTTT
-	TRBV11-3	TRBD1	TRBJ2-1	CASSHRQGSYNEQFF	TGTGCCAGCAGCCACCGACAGGGCTCCTACAATGAGCAGTTCTTC
-	TRBV11-2	TRBD2	TRBJ2-5	CASSLGGRALETQYF	TGTGCCAGCAGCTTAGGAGGGAGGGCCTTAGAGACCCAGTACTTC
-	TRBV20-1	-	TRBJ2-7	CSAREGRTAYF	TGCAGTGCTAGAGAGGGGCGGACAGCCTACTTC
-	TRBV11-3	-	TRBJ2-3	CASSSGQGGTDTQYF	TGTGCCAGCAGCTCAGGACAGGGAGGGACAGATACGCAGTATTTT
once	TRBV5-6	TRBD1	TRBJ1-2	CASSVPTGGYGYTF	TGTGCCAGCAGCGTACCGACAGGGGGCTATGGCTACACCTTC
-	TRBV4-3	TRBD1	TRBJ1-2	CASSQDGTGSNYGYTF	TGCGCCAGCAGCCAAGATGGGACAGGGTCTAACTATGGCTACACCTTC
-	TRBV5-5	TRBD1	TRBJ2-7	CASSRTTDRAYEQYF	TGTGCCAGCAGCCGTACTACGGACAGGGCCTACGAGCAGTACTTC
-	TRBV2	-	TRBJ2-1	CASGASSYNEQFF	TGTGCCAGCGGGGCCTCCTCCTACAATGAGCAGTTCTTC
-	TRBV2	-	TRBJ1-2	CASSVSYGFYGYTF	TGTGCCAGCAGTGTTAGCTACGGCTTCTATGGCTACACCTTC
-	TRBV6-5	-	TRBJ2-3	CASHSGVRADTQYF	TGTGCCAGCCATTCCGGGGTTCGCGCAGATACGCAGTATTTT
-	TRBV7-6	-	TRBJ1-5	CASSLGQGSEDQPQHF	TGTGCCAGCAGCTTAGGGCAGGGTTCGGAGGATCAGCCCCAGCATTTT
-	TRBV20-1	-	TRBJ2-1	CSAPDYNEQFF	TGCAGTGCACCCGACTACAATGAGCAGTTCTTC
-	TRBV2	-	TRBJ1-2	CASSEDRTVGYTF	TGTGCCAGCAGTGAAGATAGGACGGTTGGCTACACCTTC
-	TRBV5-6	-	TRBJ1-4	CASSLTVATNEKLFF	TGTGCCAGCAGCTTGACAGTTGCAACTAATGAAAAACTGTTTTTT
-	TRBV2	-	TRBJ2-5	CASTRLGGQETQYF	TGTGCCAGCACCCGACTTGGAGGGCAAGAGACCCAGTACTTC
-	TRBV11-2	-	TRBJ1-5	CASSFGGNNNQPQHF	TGTGCCAGCAGCTTTGGCGGGAATAATAATCAGCCCCAGCATTTT
-	TRBV7-8	TRBD2	TRBJ2-7	CASSPGTSVYEQYF	TGTGCCAGCAGCCCCGGGACTAGCGTCTACGAGCAGTACTTC
once	TRBV19	-	TRBJ2-7	CASSINPGGDSSYEQYF	TGTGCCAGTAGTATAAACCCCGGGGGGGACAGCTCCTACGAGCAGTACTTC
-	TRBV6-1	-	TRBJ1-1	CASSEGLGGDTEAFF	TGTGCCAGCAGTGAGGGGCTTGGCGGAGACACTGAAGCTTTCTTT
-	TRBV2	TRBD1	TRBJ1-5	CASGQEIHRQPQHF	TGTGCCAGCGGACAGGAGATCCACCGTCAGCCCCAGCATTTT
-	TRBV7-2	-	TRBJ1-5	CASSSQGVGNQPQHF	TGTGCCAGCAGCTCCCAGGGAGTTGGCAATCAGCCCCAGCATTTT
-	TRBV5-6	-	TRBJ2-3	CASSIGSLRSTDTQYF	TGTGCCAGCAGCATCGGGAGTCTCCGTAGCACAGATACGCAGTATTTT
-	TRBV5-6	-	TRBJ1-1	CASSSVGGLASTEAFF	TGTGCCAGCAGCTCGGTCGGGGGATTAGCTTCCACTGAAGCTTTCTTT
few	TRBV2	-	TRBJ1-1	CASITQGSRTEAFF	TGTGCCAGCATTACACAGGGATCTCGCACTGAAGCTTTCTTT
-	TRBV6-1	TRBD2	TRBJ2-7	CASSEAGTSEKQYF	TGTGCCAGCAGTGAAGCTGGGACTAGCGAGAAGCAGTACTTC
-	TRBV27	TRBD2	TRBJ2-1	CASSFQGLAQFF	TGTGCCAGCAGTTTCCAAGGACTAGCGCAGTTCTTC
-	TRBV7-3	TRBD2	TRBJ2-3	CASSFGGSSDTQYF	TGTGCCAGCAGCTTTGGCGGGAGCTCAGATACGCAGTATTTT
-	TRBV7-3	TRBD2	TRBJ2-3	CASSLTSVLTDTQYF	TGTGCCAGCAGCCTTACTAGCGTCCTCACAGATACGCAGTATTTT
once	TRBV19	-	TRBJ1-2	CASSTLDNNYGYTF	TGTGCCAGCAGTACCCTGGATAACAACTATGGCTACACCTTC
-	TRBV7-3	TRBD2	TRBJ2-3	CASSPGRAPDTQYF	TGTGCCAGCAGCCCTGGGAGGGCCCCAGATACGCAGTATTTT
few	TRBV6-1	-	TRBJ1-2	CASSDWGLGYTF	TGTGCCAGCAGTGATTGGGGACTTGGCTACACCTTC
once	TRBV5-1	-	TRBJ1-3	CASSLGTAGNTIYF	TGCGCCAGCAGCTTGGGGACAGCTGGAAACACCATATATTTT
-	TRBV6-6	TRBD2	TRBJ2-1	CASSSSGVSDNEQFF	TGTGCCAGCAGTTCTAGCGGTGTTTCCGACAATGAGCAGTTCTTC
-	TRBV7-9	-	TRBJ2-1	CASGPMGVQVNEQFF	TGTGCCAGCGGTCCTATGGGGGTTCAGGTGAATGAGCAGTTCTTC
-	TRBV28	-	TRBJ2-7	CASSRGLIYEQYF	TGTGCCAGCAGCCGGGGTTTGATATACGAGCAGTACTTC
-	TRBV6-4	-	TRBJ2-5	CASSREFQETQYF	TGTGCCAGCAGTAGGGAGTTCCAAGAGACCCAGTACTTC